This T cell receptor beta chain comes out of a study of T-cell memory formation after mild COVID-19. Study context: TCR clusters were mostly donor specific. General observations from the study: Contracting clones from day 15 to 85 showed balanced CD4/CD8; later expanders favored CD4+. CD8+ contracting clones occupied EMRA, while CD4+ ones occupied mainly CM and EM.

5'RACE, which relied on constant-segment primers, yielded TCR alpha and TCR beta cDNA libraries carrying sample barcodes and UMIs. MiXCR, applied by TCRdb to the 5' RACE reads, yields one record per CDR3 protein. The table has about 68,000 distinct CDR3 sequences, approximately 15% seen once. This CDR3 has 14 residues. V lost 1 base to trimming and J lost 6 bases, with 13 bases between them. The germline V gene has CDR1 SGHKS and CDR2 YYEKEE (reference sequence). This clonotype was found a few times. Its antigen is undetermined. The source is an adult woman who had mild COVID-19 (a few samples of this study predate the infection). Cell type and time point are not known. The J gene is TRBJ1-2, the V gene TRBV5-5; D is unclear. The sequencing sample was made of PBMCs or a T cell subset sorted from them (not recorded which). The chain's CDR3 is CASSLWGEVDGYTF. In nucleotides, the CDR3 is TGTGCCAGCAGCTTGTGGGGAGAGGTGGATGGCTACACCTTC. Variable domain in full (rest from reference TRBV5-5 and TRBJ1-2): DAGVTQSPTHLIKTRGQQVTLRCSPISGHKSVSWYQQVLGQGPQFIFQYYEKEERGRGNFPDRFSARQFPNYSSELNVNALLLGDSALYLCASSLWGEVDGYTFGSGTRLTVV.